What follows describes a single T cell receptor (beta chain). This clonotype was observed many times. It has no known antigen specificity. The record has no base qualities; no much larger clone is one base away. CDR1 and CDR2 are drawn from the germline V gene (reference sequence): DFQATT, SNEGSKA. The CDR3, cysteine through phenylalanine, is 13 amino acids long. Just the 39-base CDR3 DNA is kept, in frame starting at base 1. Between the V and J ends, shortened by 5 bases and 6 bases respectively, the junction contains 14 bases. The record originates from a study of blood T cells in healthy people across ages (dated by TCRdb to 2015 to 2017). Regarding the research as a whole: In model experiments, template switching captured roughly one uniquely barcoded TCR beta cDNA molecule for every two T cells. To track age-related changes in TCR beta repertoire diversity, the study relied on deep sequencing normalized with unique cDNA molecular identifiers. The donors were divided into four age groups: young (average about 16 years), middle-aged (approximately 39), aged (roughly 60) and long-lived (about 90). To avoid experimental bias, donors of different ages were spread randomly across the sequencing lanes. Using the same blood draw, the study looked at two additional independent replicas of 1 million unique cDNA reads for two donors, one aged 18 to 30 and the other aged 80 or older.

Systemically healthy Caucasian individuals from Russia, approximately 39 in total and aged about 6 to 95 years, were included as donors. Each donor gave 8 to 10 milliliters of peripheral blood, drawn into EDTA-treated Vacutainer tubes. Ficoll-Paque density-gradient centrifugation was used to isolate PBMCs, with at least 7 million per sample. Total RNA, at least 5.5 micrograms per sample, was extracted from PBMCs with Trizol reagent. Naive CD45RAhigh/CD27high T cell percentages were measured by flow cytometry on a PBMC aliquot from every donor. The method was 5' RACE. Sequenced on an Illumina HiSeq 2500. A second PCR of roughly 7 to 11 cycles was performed with a sample-barcoded 5' primer and a J-beta primer mix. Each TCR beta cDNA molecule received a unique molecular identifier from a template-switch 5' adaptor carrying 12 random nucleotides. At least 2.5 million CDR3-containing paired-end reads were obtained from each sample. All of the RNA was converted into first-strand cDNA using the Mint cDNA synthesis kit, with a TRBC-specific oligonucleotide serving as the primer. All cDNA was treated with uracil-DNA glycosylase and then went through a first 18-cycle PCR with the universal primers M1SS and BC2_uni_R. As for how the authors treated the data: Normalization of each sample was performed by random selection of 1 million high-quality reads, each carrying a distinct molecular identifier. Instead of being binned into consensus sequences, reads that shared molecular identifiers were thrown out. MiTCR, with a Q25 quality threshold and the strictest error-elimination algorithm, was used for CDR3 identification, clonotype clustering and error correction. Lower-bound total TCR beta diversity was estimated with a nonparametric unseen species model using Euler transformation. In-frame beta chains were kept once TCRdb had trimmed the public reads at Q25 with fastp and called clones with MiXCR. Every CDR3 protein is listed once, alongside the most common genes and DNA of its rows. What appears here as the V and J calls and clone size reflects TCRdb's work, not the paper's. A total of approximately 700,000 distinct CDR3 sequences appear in this sample, about a third of them only once. Jointly, the top ten make up less than 20% of the sample.

Study-wide findings and limitations: As age increased, observed TCR beta diversity per million T cells dropped in a roughly linear way, and a significant reduction was already evident by age about 40. Because donor CMV infection status was unknown, age-related changes in expanded clonotypes were potentially confounded. Compared with the aged group, the long-lived group had more naive CD4+ T cells, fewer expanded clones and increased TCR diversity, a pattern suggesting age selection. Since profiling was done on bulk unsorted PBMCs, naive and antigen-experienced compartments could not be conclusively compared. The percentage of naive T cells measured by flow cytometry correlated strongly with observed TCR beta diversity. Estimates of total diversity from one million sequenced T cells were regarded as lower bounds and underestimates.

The rearranged chain carries TRBV20-1 and TRBJ2-1; the D gene is perhaps TRBD2, from 8 matching bases. Sequencing was done on a sample of blood. The receptor comes from a woman over 75 in good health. Donor details come from another sample of the same person, matched by shared clones. For the CDR3, the sequence is CSARGGQRNEQFF. The sequenced DNA is TGCAGTGCTCGGGGGGGACAGCGCAATGAGCAGTTCTTC.